A selection of T cell receptor beta chains follows, all from one sample in a study of breast tumors, draining lymph nodes, adjacent tissues. Using its own MiXCR run on the multiplex PCR reads, TCRdb lists one record per CDR3 protein. The sample lists approximately 120,000 distinct CDR3 sequences, around 21% occurring once. Sequenced material: axillary lymph node tissue. The receptors were sampled from a female donor with breast cancer. Some clones in this sample may be carry-over from other donors' samples. Both conserved end residues are part of each CDR3. Fields, in order: J gene, clone size, D gene, V gene, CDR3 protein, CDR3 DNA. D genes are given only for firm matches. Only part of the rows carry a size: once, few, many, or a class if the clone is expanded.

J gene: TRBJ2-7
clone size: many
D gene: .
V gene: TRBV29-1
CDR3 protein: CSVGGIDEQYF
CDR3 DNA: TGCAGCGTTGGGGGGATTGACGAGCAGTACTTC

J gene: TRBJ1-3
clone size: .
D gene: .
V gene: TRBV19
CDR3 protein: CASLPSHSGNTIYF
CDR3 DNA: TGTGCCAGCCTTCCCAGCCACTCTGGAAACACCATATATTTT

J gene: TRBJ1-5
clone size: .
D gene: .
V gene: TRBV20-1
CDR3 protein: CSAREWGSSNQPQRF
CDR3 DNA: TGCAGTGCTAGAGAGTGGGGGAGTAGCAATCAGCCCCAGCGTTTT

J gene: TRBJ1-2
clone size: many
D gene: .
V gene: TRBV5-4
CDR3 protein: CASSLAGIEGYTF
CDR3 DNA: TGTGCCAGCAGCTTGGCTGGTATTGAGGGCTACACCTTC

J gene: TRBJ2-1
clone size: once
D gene: .
V gene: TRBV6-5
CDR3 protein: CASSSSAGPVNEQFF
CDR3 DNA: TGTGCCAGCAGTTCATCGGCGGGGCCTGTAAATGAGCAGTTCTTC

J gene: TRBJ1-5
clone size: many
D gene: TRBD1
V gene: TRBV12-3/TRBV12-4
CDR3 protein: CASSRDRAQPQHF
CDR3 DNA: TGTGCCAGCAGCCGGGACAGGGCCCAGCCCCAGCATTTT

J gene: TRBJ2-3
clone size: once
D gene: TRBD2
V gene: TRBV9
CDR3 protein: CASSDRLAGGLSDTQYF
CDR3 DNA: TGTGCCAGCAGCGACCGACTAGCGGGAGGGTTATCAGATACGCAGTATTTT

J gene: TRBJ2-1
clone size: many
D gene: .
V gene: TRBV20-1
CDR3 protein: CSARDSKGRAYNEQFF
CDR3 DNA: TGCAGTGCTAGAGATTCGAAGGGGCGAGCCTACAATGAGCAGTTCTTC

J gene: TRBJ2-3
clone size: many
D gene: .
V gene: TRBV15
CDR3 protein: CATRFRQGGMDTQYF
CDR3 DNA: TGTGCCACCCGGTTCAGGCAGGGCGGAATGGATACGCAGTATTTT

J gene: TRBJ2-2
clone size: .
D gene: TRBD1
V gene: TRBV6-1
CDR3 protein: CASRIGQGVTGELFF
CDR3 DNA: TGTGCCAGCAGAATAGGACAGGGGGTAACCGGGGAGCTGTTTTTT

J gene: TRBJ2-1
clone size: many
D gene: TRBD2
V gene: TRBV20-1
CDR3 protein: CSAPDPSSGSYEQFF
CDR3 DNA: TGCAGTGCGCCCGATCCTTCTAGCGGGAGTTATGAGCAGTTCTTC

J gene: TRBJ1-2
clone size: .
D gene: TRBD1
V gene: TRBV27
CDR3 protein: CASGYRGYNYGYTF
CDR3 DNA: TGTGCCAGCGGCTACAGGGGGTACAACTATGGCTACACCTTC

J gene: TRBJ2-5
clone size: few
D gene: .
V gene: TRBV28
CDR3 protein: CASSIQTQQETQYF
CDR3 DNA: TGTGCCAGCAGCATACAGACTCAGCAAGAGACCCAGTACTTC

J gene: TRBJ2-2
clone size: many
D gene: TRBD1
V gene: TRBV4-1
CDR3 protein: CASSHWTGNTGELFF
CDR3 DNA: TGCGCCAGCAGCCATTGGACAGGGAACACCGGGGAGCTGTTTTTT

J gene: TRBJ1-4
clone size: .
D gene: .
V gene: TRBV28
CDR3 protein: CASSLGGGDEKLFF
CDR3 DNA: TGTGCCAGCAGTTTAGGGGGGGGGGATGAAAAACTGTTTTTT

J gene: TRBJ2-3
clone size: many
D gene: TRBD1
V gene: TRBV10-3
CDR3 protein: CAISESRGQGRADTQYF
CDR3 DNA: TGTGCCATCAGTGAGAGTCGGGGACAGGGAAGGGCAGATACGCAGTATTTT

J gene: TRBJ2-1
clone size: many
D gene: TRBD2
V gene: TRBV7-3
CDR3 protein: CASSATSGSFDEQFF
CDR3 DNA: TGTGCCAGCAGCGCAACTAGCGGGAGTTTCGATGAGCAGTTCTTC

J gene: TRBJ2-7
clone size: many
D gene: .
V gene: TRBV7-8
CDR3 protein: CASSLSEGPGSYEQYF
CDR3 DNA: TGTGCCAGCAGCTTATCTGAGGGGCCGGGCTCCTACGAGCAGTACTTC

J gene: TRBJ2-3
clone size: many
D gene: TRBD2
V gene: TRBV7-3
CDR3 protein: CASSKGTSGSSDTQYF
CDR3 DNA: TGTGCCAGCAGCAAGGGGACTAGCGGGAGTTCAGATACGCAGTATTTT

J gene: TRBJ1-4
clone size: many
D gene: .
V gene: TRBV10-3
CDR3 protein: CAISESLQLRSATNEKLFF
CDR3 DNA: TGTGCCATCAGTGAGTCTCTCCAGCTCCGTAGCGCAACTAATGAAAAACTGTTTTTT

J gene: TRBJ2-7
clone size: many
D gene: TRBD2
V gene: TRBV4-1
CDR3 protein: CASSQMAGGPHEQYF
CDR3 DNA: TGCGCCAGCAGCCAAATGGCGGGAGGGCCCCACGAGCAGTACTTC

J gene: TRBJ1-3
clone size: few
D gene: .
V gene: TRBV3-1
CDR3 protein: CASSQFGGITGNTIYF
CDR3 DNA: TGTGCCAGCAGCCAATTCGGAGGCATTACTGGAAACACCATATATTTT

J gene: TRBJ2-7
clone size: .
D gene: TRBD1
V gene: TRBV30
CDR3 protein: CAWSPGQGNEQYF
CDR3 DNA: TGTGCCTGGAGTCCGGGACAGGGAAACGAGCAGTACTTC

J gene: TRBJ2-1
clone size: many
D gene: .
V gene: TRBV4-2
CDR3 protein: CASSQFNVEQFF
CDR3 DNA: TGTGCCAGCAGCCAATTCAACGTTGAGCAGTTCTTC

J gene: TRBJ2-3
clone size: many
D gene: TRBD2
V gene: TRBV9
CDR3 protein: CASSGAGLAGPDTQYF
CDR3 DNA: TGTGCCAGCAGCGGGGCCGGACTAGCGGGACCAGATACGCAGTATTTT

J gene: TRBJ2-5
clone size: many
D gene: .
V gene: TRBV11-2
CDR3 protein: CASRPRAGAETQYF
CDR3 DNA: TGTGCCTCGCGGCCCAGGGCAGGGGCGGAGACCCAGTACTTC

J gene: TRBJ2-6
clone size: many
D gene: TRBD1
V gene: TRBV19
CDR3 protein: CASRKRQGWNSGANVLTF
CDR3 DNA: TGTGCCAGTAGGAAGAGACAGGGTTGGAACTCTGGGGCCAACGTCCTGACTTTC

J gene: TRBJ2-7
clone size: many
D gene: .
V gene: TRBV28
CDR3 protein: CASTLGGLSYEQYF
CDR3 DNA: TGTGCCAGCACCCTCGGGGGCCTCTCCTACGAGCAGTACTTC

J gene: TRBJ2-5
clone size: many
D gene: TRBD2
V gene: TRBV7-8
CDR3 protein: CASSLARTSGRLKTQYF
CDR3 DNA: TGTGCCAGCAGCTTAGCCAGGACTAGCGGGAGATTAAAGACCCAGTACTTC

J gene: TRBJ1-6
clone size: .
D gene: .
V gene: TRBV20-1
CDR3 protein: CSASQQKNSPLHF
CDR3 DNA: TGCAGTGCTAGCCAGCAGAAAAATTCACCCCTCCACTTT

J gene: TRBJ2-7
clone size: many
D gene: .
V gene: TRBV6-6
CDR3 protein: CASSILEVNEQYF
CDR3 DNA: TGTGCCAGCAGTATCCTCGAGGTCAACGAGCAGTACTTC

J gene: TRBJ1-2
clone size: .
D gene: .
V gene: TRBV5-1
CDR3 protein: CASSPNGVNYGYTF
CDR3 DNA: TGCGCCAGCAGCCCGAACGGGGTTAACTATGGCTACACCTTC

J gene: TRBJ1-5
clone size: many
D gene: .
V gene: TRBV19
CDR3 protein: CASRTGLQFNQPQHF
CDR3 DNA: TGTGCCAGTAGGACGGGCCTTCAGTTCAATCAGCCCCAGCATTTT

J gene: TRBJ1-3
clone size: many
D gene: .
V gene: TRBV7-2
CDR3 protein: CASSLVTGAGNTIYF
CDR3 DNA: TGTGCCAGCAGCTTAGTTACCGGGGCTGGAAACACCATATATTTT

J gene: TRBJ2-2
clone size: many
D gene: .
V gene: TRBV11-2
CDR3 protein: CASSRVPLGVLGELFF
CDR3 DNA: TGTGCCAGCAGCCGCGTACCACTAGGCGTTTTAGGGGAGCTGTTTTTT

J gene: TRBJ2-1
clone size: many
D gene: TRBD2
V gene: TRBV20-1
CDR3 protein: CSTESLAGGHEQFF
CDR3 DNA: TGCAGTACGGAAAGCTTAGCGGGAGGGCATGAGCAGTTCTTC

J gene: TRBJ1-3
clone size: many
D gene: .
V gene: TRBV20-1
CDR3 protein: CSARQGESGNTIYF
CDR3 DNA: TGCAGTGCTAGACAGGGAGAATCAGGAAACACCATATATTTT

J gene: TRBJ2-5
clone size: many
D gene: TRBD2
V gene: TRBV20-1
CDR3 protein: CSATGLAEETQYF
CDR3 DNA: TGCAGTGCCACGGGACTAGCGGAAGAGACCCAGTACTTC

J gene: TRBJ1-2
clone size: few
D gene: TRBD1
V gene: TRBV6-1
CDR3 protein: CASSRTGGAGGYTF
CDR3 DNA: TGTGCCAGCAGTCGCACAGGGGGCGCCGGGGGCTACACCTTC

J gene: TRBJ1-3
clone size: many
D gene: TRBD1
V gene: TRBV4-1
CDR3 protein: CASSQGASQGGSGNTIYF
CDR3 DNA: TGCGCCAGCAGCCAAGGGGCAAGTCAGGGGGGCTCTGGAAACACCATATATTTT